Listed below are T cell receptor beta chains from one sample, sequenced in a study of vaccination effects on CD4 cells after COVID-19. Their recognized antigens are unknown. Only in-frame clones appear in the TCRdb table, and some are missing; sequencing was by immunoSEQ multiplex PCR. The data contain roughly 70,000 clones, over 60% of them singletons. The material was CD4+ T cells from PBMCs cultured with HIV peptides, obtained before COVID-19 vaccination. The source is a human donor who had a prior SARS-CoV-2 infection. The CDR3 runs from the conserved cysteine through the conserved F or W. The D gene is left open where the match is weak. The listing skips clone size in some rows; elsewhere it reads once, few, many or a size class.

abundance	d_gene	v_gene	j_gene	CDR3aa	CDR3nt
NA	NA	TRBV11-2	TRBJ1-4	CASSLDRVGGEKLFF	TGTGCCAGCAGCTTAGATCGCGTAGGAGGGGAAAAACTGTTTTTT
few	TRBD2	TRBV2	TRBJ2-3	CASRRLASGDTQYF	TGTGCCAGCCGCAGACTAGCTAGCGGAGATACGCAGTATTTT
NA	NA	TRBV10-2	TRBJ1-2	CATQGPNYGYTF	TGCGCAACGCAGGGTCCCAACTATGGCTACACCTTC
few	NA	TRBV6-5	TRBJ2-2	CASRLANTGELFF	TGTGCCAGCAGACTAGCGAACACCGGGGAGCTGTTTTTT
NA	NA	TRBV5-4	TRBJ2-3	CASSLRGGNTQYF	TGTGCCAGCAGCCTCAGGGGTGGAAATACGCAGTATTTT
NA	TRBD1	TRBV19	TRBJ2-5	CASSRTPGGAETQYF	TGTGCCAGTAGTCGCACGCCAGGGGGCGCTGAGACCCAGTACTTC
NA	NA	TRBV29-1	TRBJ2-2	CSVDRDSGELFF	TGCAGCGTTGACAGGGATTCGGGGGAGCTGTTTTTT
NA	NA	TRBV19	TRBJ1-3	CASATEQGSGNTIYF	TGTGCCAGCGCCACTGAACAGGGCTCTGGAAACACCATATATTTT
NA	NA	TRBV2	TRBJ1-6	CASTRQAGNSPLHF	TGTGCCAGCACCAGACAGGCCGGGAATTCACCCCTCCACTTT
NA	TRBD1	TRBV7-9	TRBJ1-1	CASSAPGTGQFAEAFF	TGTGCCAGCAGCGCCCCCGGGACAGGGCAGTTCGCTGAAGCTTTCTTT
few	NA	TRBV10-3	TRBJ1-6	CAISSGPPYNSPLHF	TGTGCCATCAGTTCCGGGCCTCCCTATAATTCACCCCTCCACTTT
NA	NA	TRBV19	TRBJ1-5	CASSTSSNQPQHF	TGTGCCAGTAGTACCTCCAGTAATCAGCCCCAGCATTTT
NA	NA	TRBV7-8	TRBJ2-7	CASSFDGSIYEQYF	TGTGCCAGCAGCTTTGACGGGAGTATCTACGAGCAGTACTTC
few	TRBD2	TRBV7-2	TRBJ2-1	CASTLLGGGTYNEQFF	TGTGCCAGCACCTTACTCGGCGGGGGGACCTACAATGAGCAGTTCTTC
NA	NA	TRBV5-4	TRBJ1-2	CASSFPGSSPGYTF	TGTGCCAGCAGCTTCCCCGGTAGCAGTCCTGGCTACACCTTC
NA	TRBD2	TRBV13	TRBJ2-7	CASSLGQGGGSYEQYF	TGTGCCAGCAGCTTAGGCCAGGGCGGGGGGTCCTACGAGCAGTACTTC
few	NA	TRBV6-5	TRBJ1-6	CASSYSQGTNSPLHF	TGTGCCAGCAGTTACTCGCAGGGGACTAACTCACCCCTCCACTTT
NA	NA	TRBV6-5	TRBJ1-1	CASSYREFTEAFF	TGTGCCAGCAGTTACCGAGAGTTCACTGAAGCTTTCTTT
NA	TRBD2	TRBV13	TRBJ2-7	CASSSGTSGGSKQYF	TGTGCCAGCAGCTCGGGCACTAGCGGGGGATCTAAGCAGTACTTC
NA	NA	TRBV5-8	TRBJ1-6	CASSLGRENSPLHF	TGTGCCAGCAGCCTAGGACGAGAGAATTCACCCCTCCACTTT
NA	NA	TRBV5-8	TRBJ2-1	CASSLKEQFF	TGTGCCAGCAGCTTAAAAGAGCAGTTCTTC
once	TRBD1	TRBV5-1	TRBJ1-2	CASTLTGGGYGYTF	TGCGCCAGCACCCTGACAGGGGGCGGCTATGGCTACACCTTC
NA	TRBD2	TRBV4-3	TRBJ2-1	CASSPRTSGRGYNEQFF	TGCGCCAGCAGCCCCAGGACTAGCGGGAGAGGGTACAATGAGCAGTTCTTC
few	NA	TRBV19	TRBJ1-4	CASFQGWKLFF	TGTGCCAGTTTTCAGGGTTGGAAACTGTTTTTT
once	NA	TRBV6-2/TRBV6-3	TRBJ2-3	CASSPSTRFDTQYF	TGTGCCAGCAGTCCGTCGACTAGGTTTGATACGCAGTATTTT
NA	NA	TRBV2	TRBJ2-7	CASRRLVSYEQYF	TGTGCCAGCAGGAGACTAGTTTCCTACGAGCAGTACTTC
few	TRBD1	TRBV6-2/TRBV6-3	TRBJ1-5	CASSTYPGGADNQPQHF	TGTGCCAGCAGTACCTACCCAGGGGGGGCGGACAATCAGCCCCAGCATTTT
NA	TRBD2	TRBV4-1	TRBJ2-1	CASSQIGTSGRSLGEQFF	TGCGCCAGCAGCCAAATCGGGACTAGCGGGAGAAGTTTGGGCGAGCAGTTCTTC
NA	NA	TRBV10-2	TRBJ2-3	CASSESGAWTDTQYF	TGCGCCAGCAGTGAGTCGGGCGCTTGGACAGATACGCAGTATTTT
NA	NA	TRBV30	TRBJ2-7	CACSKRSSSYEQYF	TGTGCCTGCTCTAAGCGATCATCTTCCTACGAGCAGTACTTC
NA	TRBD2	TRBV5-4	TRBJ2-5	CASSPGGGLRIETQYF	TGTGCCAGCAGCCCGGGCGGGGGTCTTAGAATAGAGACCCAGTACTTC
NA	NA	TRBV10-3	TRBJ2-6	CAISESDNSGANVLTF	TGTGCCATCAGTGAGTCCGATAACTCTGGGGCCAACGTCCTGACTTTC
NA	NA	TRBV20-1	TRBJ2-5	CSAYRQETQYF	TGCAGTGCTTACCGGCAAGAGACCCAGTACTTC
NA	NA	TRBV15	TRBJ2-7	CATSRGEFLASDEQYF	TGTGCCACCAGCAGAGGCGAATTCCTAGCGAGCGACGAGCAGTACTTC
NA	TRBD1	TRBV5-4	TRBJ2-7	CASSRQGAHYEQYF	TGTGCCAGCAGCAGACAGGGGGCCCATTACGAGCAGTACTTC
NA	TRBD2	TRBV5-4	TRBJ2-2	CASSSLAGGLSGELFF	TGTGCCAGCAGCTCTTTAGCGGGGGGGCTCAGCGGGGAGCTGTTTTTT
few	NA	TRBV4-3	TRBJ1-6	CASSQGRDGYNSPLHF	TGCGCCAGCAGCCAAGGCCGGGACGGCTATAATTCACCCCTCCACTTT
NA	NA	TRBV7-9	TRBJ2-7	CASSGMAGPYEQYF	TGTGCCAGCAGCGGGATGGCGGGTCCCTACGAGCAGTACTTC
NA	NA	TRBV6-5	TRBJ2-3	CASSYGSHTDTQYF	TGTGCCAGCAGTTATGGGTCACACACAGATACGCAGTATTTT
few	NA	TRBV6-6	TRBJ2-1	CASRRQGSGVANEQFF	TGTGCCAGCAGGAGACAGGGTTCGGGGGTAGCTAATGAGCAGTTCTTC
few	NA	TRBV7-9	TRBJ2-1	CASSFNTYNEQFF	TGTGCCAGCAGCTTTAATACTTACAATGAGCAGTTCTTC
NA	NA	TRBV2	TRBJ1-1	CASSVQGHLSEAFF	TGTGCCAGCAGTGTACAGGGACATTTGTCTGAAGCTTTCTTT
NA	NA	TRBV3-1/TRBV3-2	TRBJ1-1	CASSTTVTMNTEAFF	TGTGCCAGCAGCACGACAGTCACCATGAACACTGAAGCTTTCTTT
few	TRBD2	TRBV9	TRBJ2-7	CASSVGRTSGTRYEQYF	TGTGCCAGCAGCGTAGGTAGGACTAGCGGAACTCGCTACGAGCAGTACTTC
NA	NA	TRBV7-9	TRBJ2-2	CASSLVGELFF	TGTGCCAGCAGCTTAGTGGGGGAGCTGTTTTTT
NA	NA	TRBV5-1	TRBJ2-5	CASSSNPSETQYF	TGCGCCAGCAGCTCCAACCCCTCAGAGACCCAGTACTTC
NA	TRBD1	TRBV4-1	TRBJ2-3	CASSQGGRGPPSTDTQYF	TGCGCCAGCAGCCAAGGGGGCAGGGGGCCCCCTAGCACAGATACGCAGTATTTT
few	TRBD2	TRBV5-1	TRBJ2-1	CASSLTLAGGPNEQFF	TGCGCCAGCAGCCTGACCCTAGCGGGAGGGCCCAATGAGCAGTTCTTC
NA	NA	TRBV7-6	TRBJ2-1	CASSSPLTGLNEQFF	TGTGCCAGCAGCTCACCCTTGACGGGGCTCAATGAGCAGTTCTTC
NA	TRBD1	TRBV5-4	TRBJ1-2	CASSTRTGRLRADGYTF	TGTGCCAGCAGCACCCGGACAGGGAGATTACGTGCGGATGGCTACACCTTC
NA	TRBD1	TRBV29-1	TRBJ1-3	CSGGGNSGNTIYF	TGCAGCGGAGGGGGCAACTCTGGAAACACCATATATTTT
NA	TRBD2	TRBV3-1/TRBV3-2	TRBJ2-1	CASSQLRASGTSFYNEQFF	TGTGCCAGCAGCCAGCTAAGAGCGAGCGGGACTAGTTTCTACAATGAGCAGTTCTTC
few	NA	TRBV5-8	TRBJ1-5	CASSSDSQPQHF	TGTGCCAGCAGCTCCGATAGTCAGCCCCAGCATTTT
NA	NA	TRBV21-1	TRBJ2-5	CASSRHRGRALDQETQYF	TGTGCCAGCAGCCGACACAGGGGGCGGGCCTTGGACCAAGAGACCCAGTACTTC
once	NA	TRBV19	TRBJ2-1	CASRETDSYNEQFF	TGTGCCAGTAGAGAGACGGACTCCTACAATGAGCAGTTCTTC
NA	NA	TRBV6-2/TRBV6-3	TRBJ1-5	CASSTRNRYQPQHF	TGTGCCAGCAGTACCAGGAACAGATATCAGCCCCAGCATTTT
NA	NA	TRBV11-3	TRBJ1-1	CASSLAGLAFF	TGTGCCAGCAGCTTAGCAGGGCTGGCTTTCTTT